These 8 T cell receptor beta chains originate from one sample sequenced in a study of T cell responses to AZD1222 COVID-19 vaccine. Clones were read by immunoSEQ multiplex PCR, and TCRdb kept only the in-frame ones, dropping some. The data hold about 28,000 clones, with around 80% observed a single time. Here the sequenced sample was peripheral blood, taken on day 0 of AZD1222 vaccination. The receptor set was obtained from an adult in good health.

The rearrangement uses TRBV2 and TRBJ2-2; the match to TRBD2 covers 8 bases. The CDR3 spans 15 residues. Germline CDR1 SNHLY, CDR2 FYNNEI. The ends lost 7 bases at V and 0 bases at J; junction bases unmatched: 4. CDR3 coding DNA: TGTGCCAGCACGCGGGAGGCCGCGAACACCGGGGAGCTGTTTTTT. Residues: CASTREAANTGELFF.

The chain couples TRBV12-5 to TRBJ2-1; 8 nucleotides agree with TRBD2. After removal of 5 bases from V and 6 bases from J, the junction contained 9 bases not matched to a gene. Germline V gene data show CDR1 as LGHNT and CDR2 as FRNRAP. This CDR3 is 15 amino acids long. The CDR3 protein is CASGDGTREFNEQFF. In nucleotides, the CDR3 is TGTGCTAGTGGTGACGGGACTAGGGAATTCAATGAGCAGTTCTTC.

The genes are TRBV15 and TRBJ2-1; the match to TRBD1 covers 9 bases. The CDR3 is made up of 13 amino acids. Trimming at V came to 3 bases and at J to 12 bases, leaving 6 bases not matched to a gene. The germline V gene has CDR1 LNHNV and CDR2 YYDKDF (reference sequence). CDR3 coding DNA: TGTGCCACCAGCAGGGGTACAGGGGGCGGGCAGTTCTTC. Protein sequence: CATSRGTGGGQFF.

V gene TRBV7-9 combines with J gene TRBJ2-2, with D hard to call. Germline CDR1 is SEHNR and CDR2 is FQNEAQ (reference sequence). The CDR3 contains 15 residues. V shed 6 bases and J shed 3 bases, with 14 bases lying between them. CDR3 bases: TGTGCCAGCAGGATGGATCAGAGGTACACCGGGGAGCTGTTTTTT. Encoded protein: CASRMDQRYTGELFF.

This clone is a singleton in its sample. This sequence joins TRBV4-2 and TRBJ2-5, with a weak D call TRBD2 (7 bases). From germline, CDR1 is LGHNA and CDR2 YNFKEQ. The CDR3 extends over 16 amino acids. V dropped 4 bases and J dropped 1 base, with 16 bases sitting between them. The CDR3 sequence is CASSPNGGGVQETQYF. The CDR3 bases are TGTGCCAGCAGCCCCAATGGAGGGGGGGTCCAAGAGACCCAGTACTTC.

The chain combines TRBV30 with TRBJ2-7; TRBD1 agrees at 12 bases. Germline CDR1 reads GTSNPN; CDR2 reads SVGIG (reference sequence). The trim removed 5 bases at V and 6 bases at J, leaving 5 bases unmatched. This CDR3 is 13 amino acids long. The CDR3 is CAWSGQGASEQYV. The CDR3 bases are TGTGCCTGGTCGGGACAGGGGGCCTCCGAGCAGTACGTC.

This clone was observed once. The DNA of the CDR3 is TGTGCCAGCAGCTTGGTCCCGACAGGGGGCTCTGGAAACACCATATATTTT. Translated, it gives CASSLVPTGGSGNTIYF. The chain couples TRBV5-4 to TRBJ1-3; 9 nucleotides line up with TRBD1. CDR1 is SGHNT and CDR2 is YYREEE in the germline V gene (reference sequence). With V trimmed by 0 bases and J by 0 bases, 4 bases remained unmatched. The CDR3 runs to 17 residues.

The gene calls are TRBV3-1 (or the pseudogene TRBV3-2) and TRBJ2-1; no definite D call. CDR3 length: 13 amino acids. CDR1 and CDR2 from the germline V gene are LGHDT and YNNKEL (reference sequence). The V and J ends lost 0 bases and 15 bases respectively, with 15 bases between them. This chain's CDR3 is CASSQDFLARSFF. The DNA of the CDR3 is TGTGCCAGCAGCCAAGATTTCCTCGCTCGGTCGTTCTTC.